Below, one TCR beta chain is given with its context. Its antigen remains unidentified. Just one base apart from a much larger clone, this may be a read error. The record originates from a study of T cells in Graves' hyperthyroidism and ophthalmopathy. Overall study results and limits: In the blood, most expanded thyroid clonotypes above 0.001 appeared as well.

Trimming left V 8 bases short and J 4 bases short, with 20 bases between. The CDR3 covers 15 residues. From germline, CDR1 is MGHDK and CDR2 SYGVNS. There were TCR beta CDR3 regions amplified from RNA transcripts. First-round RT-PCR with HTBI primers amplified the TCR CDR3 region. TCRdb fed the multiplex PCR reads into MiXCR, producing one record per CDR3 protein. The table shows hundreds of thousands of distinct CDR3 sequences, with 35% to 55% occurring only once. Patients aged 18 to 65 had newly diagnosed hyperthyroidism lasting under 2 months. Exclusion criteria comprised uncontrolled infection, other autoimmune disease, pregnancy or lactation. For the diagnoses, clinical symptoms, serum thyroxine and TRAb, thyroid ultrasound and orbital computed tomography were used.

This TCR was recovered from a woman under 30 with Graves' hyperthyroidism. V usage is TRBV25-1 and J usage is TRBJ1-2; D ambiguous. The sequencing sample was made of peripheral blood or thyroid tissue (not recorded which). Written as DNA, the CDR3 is TGTGCCAGCGGCCCTGGACCCGGTCGTGTCTATGGCTACACCTTC. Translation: CASGPGPGRVYGYTF.